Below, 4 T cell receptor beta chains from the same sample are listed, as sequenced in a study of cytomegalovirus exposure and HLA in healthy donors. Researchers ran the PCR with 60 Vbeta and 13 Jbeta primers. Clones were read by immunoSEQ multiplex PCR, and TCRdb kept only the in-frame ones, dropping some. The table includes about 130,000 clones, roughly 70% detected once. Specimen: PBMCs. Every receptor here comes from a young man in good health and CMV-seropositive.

The CDR3 nucleotides read TGTGCCAGCAGTGAAGTTCAGGGCGGGACCCAGTACTTC. Encoded protein: CASSEVQGGTQYF. The genes are TRBV6-1 and TRBJ2-5; D possibly corresponds to TRBD1 (5 bases). Between the trimmed V and J ends, which lost 1 base and 7 bases, there was a span of 10 bases. The CDR3 consists of 13 residues. Per germline, CDR1 MNHNS and CDR2 SASEGT.

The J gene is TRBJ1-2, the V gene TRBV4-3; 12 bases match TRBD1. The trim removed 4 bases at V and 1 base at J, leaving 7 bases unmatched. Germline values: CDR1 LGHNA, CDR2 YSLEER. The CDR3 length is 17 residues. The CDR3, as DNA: TGCGCCAGCAGCCCCAGCCGGGACAGGGGGCGTAACTATGGCTACACCTTC. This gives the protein CASSPSRDRGRNYGYTF.

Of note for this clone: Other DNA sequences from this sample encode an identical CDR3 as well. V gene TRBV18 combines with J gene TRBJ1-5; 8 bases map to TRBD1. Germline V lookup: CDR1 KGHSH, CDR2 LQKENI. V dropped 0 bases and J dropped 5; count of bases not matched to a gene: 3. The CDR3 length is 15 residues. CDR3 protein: CASSPPGQGDQPQHF. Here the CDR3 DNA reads TGTGCCAGCTCACCACCCGGACAGGGCGATCAGCCCCAGCATTTT.

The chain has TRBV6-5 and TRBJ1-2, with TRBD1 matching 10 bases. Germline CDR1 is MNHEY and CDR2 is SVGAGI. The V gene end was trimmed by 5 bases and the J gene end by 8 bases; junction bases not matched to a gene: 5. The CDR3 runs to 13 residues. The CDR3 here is CASSRQGAAGYTF. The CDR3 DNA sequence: TGTGCCAGCAGTCGACAGGGGGCGGCAGGCTACACCTTC.